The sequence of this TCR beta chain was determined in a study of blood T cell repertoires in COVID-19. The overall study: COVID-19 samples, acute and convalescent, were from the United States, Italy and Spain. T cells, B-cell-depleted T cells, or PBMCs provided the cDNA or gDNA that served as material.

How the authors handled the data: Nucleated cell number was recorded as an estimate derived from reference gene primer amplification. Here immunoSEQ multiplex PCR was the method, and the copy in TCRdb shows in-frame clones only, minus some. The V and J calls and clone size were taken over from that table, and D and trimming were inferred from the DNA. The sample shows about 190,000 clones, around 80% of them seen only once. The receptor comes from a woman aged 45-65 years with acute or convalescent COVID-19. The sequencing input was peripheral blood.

The CDR3 DNA is TGCGCCAGCAGCTTAGCCGGGACAGTCTCTGGAAACACCATATATTTT. This gives the protein CASSLAGTVSGNTIYF. The chain uses TRBV5-1 and TRBJ1-3, with 7 bases lining up with TRBD1. The CDR3 totals 16 residues. CDR1 is SGHRS, CDR2 YFSETQ, per germline. The junction had 5 bases not matched to a gene; V was cut back by 2 bases and J by 0 bases.